The present T cell receptor beta chain was sequenced within a study of human CD8 memory T cell subsets. Germline V gene sequence: CDR1 SGHVS, CDR2 FQNEAQ. The CDR3 totals 16 residues. Researchers made TCR beta libraries via UMI-labeled 5' RACE. TCRdb reprocessed the 5' RACE reads, keeping one entry per CDR3 protein, no DNA. This sample's table reports some 10,000 distinct CDR3 sequences. This rearrangement joins TRBV7-8 to TRBJ2-7; TCRdb's assignment of TRBD2 cannot be checked, as there is no DNA. The TCR was taken from a human donor in good health. The source material was CD8+ stem-like memory T cells (TSCM and TCM) sorted from PBMCs. Subset of the sample: stem-like memory CD8 T cells (TSTEM), CCR7+ PD-1- TIGIT-. The CDR3: CASSLWTSGTIYEQYF.